This T cell receptor beta chain was recorded in a study of blood T cell repertoires in COVID-19. Researchers sorted participants into cohorts using their self-reported clinical history. As originally analysed: Amplification of reference gene primers was used by the study to estimate nucleated cell counts. Profiling relied on immunoSEQ multiplex PCR, and the TCRdb table lists in-frame clones only, not all of them. V and J calls and clone size come straight from that table; D and trimming were deduced from the DNA. The sample shows about 210,000 clones, around 88% of them seen only once. In germline, CDR1 is MNHEY, CDR2 SVGAGI. This CDR3 has 15 residues. V gave up 8 bases and J gave up 3 bases, with 20 bases separating them. This clone was counted between two and nine times.

The sequenced sample was PBMCs or T cells enriched from blood (not recorded which). The TCR originated in a woman in her forties with acute COVID-19. This chain joins TRBV6-5 and TRBJ2-7; D may be TRBD1 (6 bases). The CDR3 DNA is TGTGCCAGCCGATCAGGGGCATCAGGTGGCTACGAGCAGTACTTC. This codes for CASRSGASGGYEQYF.